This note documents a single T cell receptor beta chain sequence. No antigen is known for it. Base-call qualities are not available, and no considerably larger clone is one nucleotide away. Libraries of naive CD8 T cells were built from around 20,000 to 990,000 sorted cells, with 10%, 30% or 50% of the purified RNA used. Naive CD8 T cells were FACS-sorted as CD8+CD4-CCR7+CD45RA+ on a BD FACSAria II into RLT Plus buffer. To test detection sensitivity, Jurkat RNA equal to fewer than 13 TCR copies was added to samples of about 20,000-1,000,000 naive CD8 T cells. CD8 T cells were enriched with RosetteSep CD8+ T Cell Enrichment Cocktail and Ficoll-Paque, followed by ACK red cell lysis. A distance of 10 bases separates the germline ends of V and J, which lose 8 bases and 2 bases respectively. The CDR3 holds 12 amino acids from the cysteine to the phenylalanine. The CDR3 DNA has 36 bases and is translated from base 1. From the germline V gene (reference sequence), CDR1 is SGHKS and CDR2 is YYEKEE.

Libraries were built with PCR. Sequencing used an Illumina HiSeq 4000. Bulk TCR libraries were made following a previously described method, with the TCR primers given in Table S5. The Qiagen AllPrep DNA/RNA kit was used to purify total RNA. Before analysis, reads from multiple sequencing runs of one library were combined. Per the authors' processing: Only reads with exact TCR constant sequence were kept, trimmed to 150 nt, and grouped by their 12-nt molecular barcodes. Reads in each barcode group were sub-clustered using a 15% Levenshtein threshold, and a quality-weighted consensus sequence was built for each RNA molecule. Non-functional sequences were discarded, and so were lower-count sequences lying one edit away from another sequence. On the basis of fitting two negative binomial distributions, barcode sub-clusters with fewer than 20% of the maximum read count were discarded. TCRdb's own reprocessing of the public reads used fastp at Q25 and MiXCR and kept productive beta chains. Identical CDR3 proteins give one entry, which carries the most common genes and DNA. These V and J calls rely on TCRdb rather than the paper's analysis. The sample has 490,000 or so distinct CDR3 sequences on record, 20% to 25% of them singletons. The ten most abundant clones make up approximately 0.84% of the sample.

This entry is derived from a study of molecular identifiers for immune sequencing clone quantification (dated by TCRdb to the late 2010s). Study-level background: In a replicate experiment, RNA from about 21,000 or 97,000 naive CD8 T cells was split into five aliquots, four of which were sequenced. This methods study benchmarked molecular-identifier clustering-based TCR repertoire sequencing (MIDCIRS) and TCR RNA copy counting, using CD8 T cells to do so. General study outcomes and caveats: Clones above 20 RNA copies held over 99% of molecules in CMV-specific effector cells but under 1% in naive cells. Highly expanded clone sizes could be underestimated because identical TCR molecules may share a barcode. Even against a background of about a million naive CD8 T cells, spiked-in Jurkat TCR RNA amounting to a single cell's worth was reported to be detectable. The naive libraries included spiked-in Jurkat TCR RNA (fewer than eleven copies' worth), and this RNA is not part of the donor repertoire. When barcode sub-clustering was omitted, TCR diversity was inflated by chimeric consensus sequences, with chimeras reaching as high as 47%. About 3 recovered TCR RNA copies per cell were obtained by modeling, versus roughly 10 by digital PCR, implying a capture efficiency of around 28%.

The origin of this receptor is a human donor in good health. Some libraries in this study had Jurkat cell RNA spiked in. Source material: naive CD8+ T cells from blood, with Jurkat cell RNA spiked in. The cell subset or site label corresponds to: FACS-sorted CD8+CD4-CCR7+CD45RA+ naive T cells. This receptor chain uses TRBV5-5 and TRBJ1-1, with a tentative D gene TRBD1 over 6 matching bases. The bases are TGTGCCAGACAGGGTGCAAACACTGAAGCTTTCTTT. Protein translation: CARQGANTEAFF.